This T cell receptor beta chain came from a study of blood T cell repertoires in COVID-19. The method was immunoSEQ multiplex PCR; TCRdb's version includes in-frame clones alone and lacks a portion of them. The sample has some 78,000 clones, 75% to 90% seen once. The V end was cut by 6 bases, the J end by 7 bases, with 15 bases between. This CDR3 has 14 residues. Germline-derived CDR1 and CDR2 are SEHNR and FQNEAQ (reference sequence). The chain employs TRBV7-9 and TRBJ1-4, with no clear D. The TCR originated in a man in his sixties with active or convalescent COVID-19. The specimen sequenced was peripheral blood. The CDR3 DNA reads TGTGCCAGCAGGCCACTAGGCGGTGTTGAAAAACTGTTTTTT. Residues: CASRPLGGVEKLFF.